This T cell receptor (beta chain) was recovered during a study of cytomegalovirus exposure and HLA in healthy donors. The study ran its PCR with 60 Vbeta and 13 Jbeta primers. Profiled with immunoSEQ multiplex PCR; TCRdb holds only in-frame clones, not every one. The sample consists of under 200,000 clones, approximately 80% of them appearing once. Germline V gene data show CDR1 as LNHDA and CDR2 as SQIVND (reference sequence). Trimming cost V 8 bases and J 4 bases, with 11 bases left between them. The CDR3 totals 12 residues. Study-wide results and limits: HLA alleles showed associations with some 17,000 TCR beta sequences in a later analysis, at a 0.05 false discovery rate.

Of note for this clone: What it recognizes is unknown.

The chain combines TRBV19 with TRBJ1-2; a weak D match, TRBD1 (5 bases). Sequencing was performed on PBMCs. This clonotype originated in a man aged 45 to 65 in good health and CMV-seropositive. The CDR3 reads CASVGGGYGYTF. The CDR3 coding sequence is TGTGCCAGTGTCGGGGGGGGCTATGGCTACACCTTC.